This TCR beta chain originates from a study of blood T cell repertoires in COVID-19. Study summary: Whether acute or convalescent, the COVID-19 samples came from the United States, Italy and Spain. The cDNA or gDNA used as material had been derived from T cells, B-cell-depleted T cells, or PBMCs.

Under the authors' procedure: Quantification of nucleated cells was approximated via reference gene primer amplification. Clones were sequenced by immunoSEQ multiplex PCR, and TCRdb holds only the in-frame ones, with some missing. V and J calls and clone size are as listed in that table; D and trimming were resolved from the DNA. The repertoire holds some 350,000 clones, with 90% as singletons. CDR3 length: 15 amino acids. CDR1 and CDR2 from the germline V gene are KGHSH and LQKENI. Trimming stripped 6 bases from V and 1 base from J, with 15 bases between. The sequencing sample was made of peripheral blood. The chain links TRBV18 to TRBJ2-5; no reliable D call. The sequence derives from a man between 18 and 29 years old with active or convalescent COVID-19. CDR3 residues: CASSPNTLVQETQYF. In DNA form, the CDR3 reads TGTGCCAGCTCGCCCAATACTCTTGTCCAAGAGACCCAGTACTTC.